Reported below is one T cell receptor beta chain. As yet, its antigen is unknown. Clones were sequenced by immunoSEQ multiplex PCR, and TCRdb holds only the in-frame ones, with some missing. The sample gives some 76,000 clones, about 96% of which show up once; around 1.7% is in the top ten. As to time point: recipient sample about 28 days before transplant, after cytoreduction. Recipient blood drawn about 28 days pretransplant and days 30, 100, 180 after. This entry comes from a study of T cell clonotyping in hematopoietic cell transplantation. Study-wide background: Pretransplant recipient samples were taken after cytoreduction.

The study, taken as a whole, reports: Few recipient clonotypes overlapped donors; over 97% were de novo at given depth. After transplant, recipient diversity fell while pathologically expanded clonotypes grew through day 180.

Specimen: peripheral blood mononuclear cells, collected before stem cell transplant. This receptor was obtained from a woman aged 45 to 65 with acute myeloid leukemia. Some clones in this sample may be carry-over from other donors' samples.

CDR3 in amino acids: CASSYSGGSGYNEQFF. The CDR3 bases are TGTGCCAGCAGTTACTCGGGCGGGAGTGGCTACAATGAGCAGTTCTTC. The chain combines TRBV6-5 with TRBJ2-1, with 7 bases that match TRBD2. The CDR3 has 16 residues. Germline CDR1 is MNHEY and CDR2 is SVGAGI. Trimming removed 0 bases from V and 3 bases from J; junction bases left unmatched: 5.